One and the same sample provided the 27 T cell receptor beta chains below, sequenced in a study of T cells in Graves' hyperthyroidism and ophthalmopathy (dated by TCRdb to between 2018 and 2020). The library relied on multiplex PCR. For sequencing, an Illumina HiSeq 2000 was employed. The TCR beta CDR3 regions were amplified from the RNA transcripts. The TCR CDR3 was subjected to a first round of RT-PCR using the HTBI primer set and the Qiagen OneStep RT-PCR kit. TCRdb cleaned the public reads at Q25 with fastp, built clones with MiXCR and kept in-frame beta chains. When rows share a CDR3 protein, they turn into one entry using the most common DNA and genes. Counted in this sample were about 260,000 distinct CDR3 sequences; 16% of them appeared once. The ten largest clonotypes hold around 28% of the sample. The source material was blood. These TCRs come from a woman between 18 and 30 years old with Graves' ophthalmopathy.

This clonotype was recorded at least ten times. CDR3 nucleotide sequence: TGTGCCAGCAGTTTAGAGGGGGCCAGCGGCTACACCTTC. This sequence encodes CASSLEGASGYTF. V gene TRBV12-3 or TRBV12-4 combines with J gene TRBJ1-2; 7 nucleotides align to TRBD1. With V trimmed by 1 base and J by 8 bases, 4 bases remained unmatched. This CDR3 spans 13 amino acids.

V usage is TRBV28 and J usage is TRBJ1-5; tentatively, D is TRBD1 (6 bases). The germline V gene has CDR1 MDHEN and CDR2 SYDVKM. V lost 8 bases to trimming and J lost 5 bases, with 19 bases between them. This CDR3 comprises 15 residues. This CDR3 is CASSPRWGRHQPQHF. The CDR3 DNA follows: TGTGCCAGCTCTCCTCGGTGGGGGCGGCATCAGCCCCAGCATTTT.

This chain joins TRBV13 and TRBJ2-7, with 13 bases lining up with TRBD2. The CDR3 covers 17 residues. Germline lookup yields CDR1 PRHDT and CDR2 FYEKMQ (reference sequence). The J segment lost 1 base and the V segment lost 5 bases, leaving 8 bases of the junction unmatched. CDR3 protein: CASSQRGLAGISYEQYF. DNA for the CDR3: TGTGCCAGCAGCCAACGGGGACTAGCGGGAATATCCTACGAGCAGTACTTC.

This clonotype was picked up a small number of times. This rearrangement joins TRBV18 to TRBJ2-3; a possible D gene is TRBD2 (5 bases). V gave up 3 bases and J gave up 5 bases, with 6 bases separating them. Germline CDR1 KGHSH, CDR2 LQKENI. This CDR3 region has 12 residues. This chain's CDR3 is CASSPGLDTQYF. The CDR3, as DNA: TGTGCCAGCTCACCCGGACTAGATACGCAGTATTTT.

The chain carries TRBV2 and TRBJ2-3; 8 bases agree with TRBD2. Germline CDR1 reads SNHLY; CDR2 reads FYNNEI. The CDR3 runs to 16 residues. The ends lost 6 bases at V and 3 bases at J; junction bases unmatched: 11. The CDR3 sequence is CASRVDVRGATDTQYF. In DNA, the CDR3 is TGTGCCAGCAGGGTCGACGTGCGGGGGGCTACAGATACGCAGTATTTT.

This clonotype was counted at least ten times. DNA for the CDR3: TGTGCCAGCAGTCTGGGGAATAGGGGCTACACCTTC. This sequence encodes CASSLGNRGYTF. V is TRBV7-2 and J is TRBJ1-2; no clear D. This CDR3 is built from 12 residues. V lost 6 bases to trimming and J lost 8 bases, with 13 bases between them. Germline CDR1 reads SGHTA; CDR2 reads FQGNSA.

This clonotype was counted a few times. This may arise from a read error, as a much more abundant clone is one base away. The chain couples TRBV2 to TRBJ1-6, with 8 bases identical to TRBD1. The CDR3 consists of 15 residues. After removal of 8 bases from V and 2 bases from J, the junction contained 5 bases not matched to a gene. Germline V gene data show CDR1 as SNHLY and CDR2 as FYNNEI. The CDR3 DNA follows: TGTGCCAGCGGGGGGACAGGCGCCTATAATTCACCCCTCCACTTT. Translated: CASGGTGAYNSPLHF.

The sample holds many counts of this clonotype. The chain couples TRBV20-1 to TRBJ2-4; D is undetermined. Germline CDR1 is DFQATT and CDR2 is SNEGSKA (reference sequence). The CDR3 contains 13 residues. V was trimmed by 6 bases and J by 0 bases, leaving 9 bases between them. For the CDR3, the DNA is TGCAGTGCCGGAAACCTAGCCAAAAACATTCAGTACTTC. Its protein product is CSAGNLAKNIQYF.

This clonotype has at least ten counts. This chain connects TRBV3-1 to TRBJ1-2; 9 positions match TRBD1. This CDR3 has 15 amino acids. CDR1 LGHDT and CDR2 YNNKEL come from the germline V gene (reference sequence). V was clipped by 5 bases and J by 5 bases; unmatched bases: 9. The CDR3 DNA sequence: TGTGCCAGCAGCGAACGGACAGGGGCCGGATATGGCTACACCTTC. This codes for CASSERTGAGYGYTF.

This clonotype was seen ten or more times. The rearrangement links TRBV11-3 to TRBJ1-1; weak D call: TRBD1 (5 bases). Per germline, CDR1 SGHNT and CDR2 YENEEA. The V end lost 1 base, the J end lost 0 bases, and 9 bases lay between the germline ends. The CDR3 consists of 15 residues. CDR3 sequence reads: CASSLGGGLNTEAFF. CDR3 nucleotide sequence: TGTGCCAGCAGCTTAGGGGGGGGATTGAACACTGAAGCTTTCTTT.

V usage is TRBV29-1 and J usage is TRBJ1-3; no firm D call. Per germline, CDR1 SQVTM and CDR2 ANQGSEA. With 6 bases removed from V and 0 bases from J, the gap between germline ends came to 9 bases. This CDR3 comprises 13 residues. CDR3: CSVQQSSGNTIYF. CDR3 in DNA: TGCAGCGTCCAACAGAGCTCTGGAAACACCATATATTTT.

This clonotype was counted between two and nine times. The CDR3 DNA reads TGTGCCAGCAGCTCGACCGGGACAGGGTACTATGGCTACACCTTC. Amino acids: CASSSTGTGYYGYTF. The chain recombines TRBV5-8 with TRBJ1-2; 9 bases map to TRBD1. V lost 3 bases to trimming and J lost 3 bases; unmatched junction nucleotides: 6. The germline V gene has CDR1 SGHTS and CDR2 YDEGEE. The CDR3 covers 15 residues.

This clonotype has a count of ten or more. The chain carries TRBV20-1 and TRBJ2-2, with 7 bases lining up with TRBD2. V lost 0 bases to trimming and J lost 7 bases; unmatched junction nucleotides: 2. The CDR3 covers 13 residues. Germline V gene data show CDR1 as DFQATT and CDR2 as SNEGSKA (reference sequence). CDR3 DNA: TGCAGTGCTAGAGATGGGAGGGTCGGGGAGCTGTTTTTT. Protein product: CSARDGRVGELFF.

This clonotype showed up many times. CDR3 sequence reads: CASSLEEGPPDTQYF. CDR3 DNA: TGTGCCAGCAGCCTGGAAGAAGGTCCGCCAGATACGCAGTATTTT. The chain recombines TRBV7-8 with TRBJ2-3; no reliable D call. The CDR3 contains 15 residues. Trimming stripped 5 bases from V and 4 bases from J, with 16 bases between. CDR1 is SGHVS, CDR2 FQNEAQ, per germline.

The rearrangement uses TRBV5-1 and TRBJ2-5; 16 bases agree with TRBD2. After removal of 5 bases from V and 1 base from J, the junction contained 11 bases not matched to a gene. This CDR3 spans 19 amino acids. Per the germline V gene, CDR1 is SGHRS and CDR2 is YFSETQ. CDR3 DNA: TGCGCCAGCAGAGATGGGACTAGCGGGAGGGCCGTTCCCCAAGAGACCCAGTACTTC. Its protein product is CASRDGTSGRAVPQETQYF.

The chain carries TRBV20-1 and TRBJ2-3; 10 positions agree with TRBD1. The CDR3 consists of 15 residues. V lost 2 bases and J lost 4; bases outside the gene matches: 6. Germline V gene data show CDR1 as DFQATT and CDR2 as SNEGSKA (reference sequence). The DNA of the CDR3 is TGCAGTGCTAGACCGGGACAGGGGAACGCAGATACGCAGTATTTT. Translation gives CSARPGQGNADTQYF.

This clonotype was seen at least ten times. The chain has TRBV12-3 or TRBV12-4 and TRBJ1-2; 7 nucleotides match TRBD1. V shed 6 bases and J 5 bases; nucleotides not matched to a gene: 9. This CDR3 is built from 14 residues. In nucleotides, the CDR3 is TGTGCCAGCAGGATAACAGGGGACCCATATGGCTACACCTTC. Its translation is CASRITGDPYGYTF.

This clonotype was observed at least ten times. The chain couples TRBV7-2 to TRBJ2-1, with 9 bases aligning to TRBD2. V was clipped by 6 bases and J by 6 bases; unmatched bases: 12. The CDR3 runs 16 residues. Germline V gives CDR1 SGHTA, CDR2 FQGNSA. This CDR3 is CASRSRIASGTNEQFF. The CDR3 DNA reads TGTGCCAGCAGGTCCCGCATAGCTAGCGGGACCAATGAGCAGTTCTTC.

This clonotype was counted ten times or more. The V call is TRBV6-1, the J call TRBJ2-5, with D uncertain. Trimming took 5 bases from V and 5 from J, leaving 15 bases between them. From germline, CDR1 is MNHNS and CDR2 SASEGT. CDR3 length: 14 residues. The CDR3 DNA is TGTGCCAGCAGTTACGACTGGTCAGGCGAGACCCAGTACTTC. Residues: CASSYDWSGETQYF.

Notes on this clonotype: This may stem from a read error, because a much larger clone lies one nucleotide away. V usage is TRBV7-2 and J usage is TRBJ2-3; 7 bases map to TRBD2. The CDR3 is 15 amino acids. Germline CDR1 is SGHTA and CDR2 is FQGNSA. This chain's CDR3 is CASRWGGSATDTRYF. The CDR3 DNA follows: TGTGCCAGCAGGTGGGGGGGGAGCGCGACAGATACGCGGTATTTT.

This clonotype occurred many times. This sequence may be a read error, since a much larger clone differs from it by one base. This chain joins TRBV11-3 and TRBJ2-1; D unclear. This CDR3 spans 13 amino acids. CDR1 SGHNT and CDR2 YENEEA come from the germline V gene. The V gene lost 0 bases and the J gene lost 3 bases, with 3 bases spanning the gap. The CDR3 loop reads CASSLDNYNEQFF. The CDR3 DNA is TGTGCCAGCAGCTTAGACAACTACAATGAGCAGTTCTTC.

The CDR3: CNARSLAGGRGGMETQYF. CDR3 DNA: TGCAATGCCAGGTCACTAGCGGGAGGTCGTGGAGGAATGGAGACCCAGTACTTC. The V call is TRBV20-1, the J call TRBJ2-5, with 12 bases aligning to TRBD2. Germline V gene sequence: CDR1 DFQATT, CDR2 SNEGSKA (reference sequence). The CDR3 consists of 18 residues.

The sample holds many counts of this clonotype. The rearrangement uses TRBV5-5 and TRBJ2-2; possibly TRBD2 for D (6 bases). The CDR3 is 13 residues long. The V end lost 3 bases, the J end lost 6 bases, and 9 bases lay between the germline ends. In germline, CDR1 is SGHKS, CDR2 YYEKEE (reference sequence). In DNA, the CDR3 is TGTGCCAGCAGCTACCGACTAGCCGGGGAGCTGTTTTTT. Its translation: CASSYRLAGELFF.

This clonotype was seen many times. The genes are TRBV4-1 and TRBJ1-1, with D possibly being TRBD1 (5 bases). The CDR3 length is 14 residues. Germline V gene sequence: CDR1 MGHRA, CDR2 YSYEKL. V dropped 3 bases and J dropped 1 base, with 9 bases sitting between them. CDR3 sequence: CASSQRGGNTEAFF. As DNA, the CDR3 is TGCGCCAGCAGCCAGAGGGGAGGGAACACTGAAGCTTTCTTT.

This clonotype was seen ten or more times. The gene calls are TRBV28 and TRBJ2-1; 12 positions agree with TRBD2. The CDR3 consists of 18 residues. Germline assignment: CDR1 MDHEN and CDR2 SYDVKM. Trimming removed 5 bases from V and 0 bases from J; junction bases left unmatched: 8. CDR3 nucleotide sequence: TGTGCCAGCAGTCGACCTCCTAGCGGGGGGGCCTCCTACAATGAGCAGTTCTTC. Translated, it gives CASSRPPSGGASYNEQFF.

This clonotype was recorded at least ten times. The gene calls are TRBV7-2 and TRBJ1-2; D perhaps matches TRBD1 (6 bases). CDR1 SGHTA and CDR2 FQGNSA come from the germline V gene. This CDR3 is built from 14 residues. V lost 2 bases, J lost 8 bases, and 15 bases lay in between. The CDR3 region is CASSLIVRGHGYTF. In nucleotides, the CDR3 is TGTGCCAGCAGCTTAATCGTCAGGGGCCACGGCTACACCTTC.

This clonotype was detected ten times or more. The J gene is TRBJ1-1, the V gene TRBV20-1; D is undetermined. This CDR3 is 13 amino acids long. The germline V and J ends were trimmed by 0 bases and 7 bases, with 12 bases remaining between them. Germline V gene sequence: CDR1 DFQATT, CDR2 SNEGSKA (reference sequence). The CDR3 here is CSARDHGVIEAFF. As DNA, the CDR3 is TGCAGTGCTAGAGATCACGGGGTGATTGAAGCTTTCTTT.